This T cell receptor (beta chain) was captured in a study of blood T cell repertoires in COVID-19. Study details: There were acute and convalescent COVID-19 samples, and they came from the United States, Italy and Spain.

The CDR3 length is 11 residues. Germline CDR1 SQVTM, CDR2 ANQGSEA. The V segment lost 8 bases and the J segment 6 bases; nucleotides outside the gene matches: 4. Some clones are missing from TCRdb's copy, which holds only in-frame ones; the method was immunoSEQ multiplex PCR. The table has approximately 350,000 clones, about 90% seen once. The origin of this receptor is a woman under 30 who had recovered from COVID-19. Sequencing used peripheral blood. V is TRBV29-1 and J is TRBJ1-2, with 9 bases aligning to TRBD1. CDR3 DNA: TGCAGCCTACGGACAGGGGATGGCTACACCTTC. Translated, it gives CSLRTGDGYTF.